This paragraph reports one TCR beta chain. This clonotype was counted many times. There is no known antigen for this receptor. No much larger clone exists at a distance of one base, and base qualities are not known. According to the germline V gene, CDR1 reads SGHVS and CDR2 reads FNYEAQ. CDR3 length: 14 amino acids, cysteine to phenylalanine. Here the CDR3 DNA is all that survives: 42 bases in frame from base 1. Trimming accounts for 2 bases at V and 4 bases at J, while the number of junction bases matched to no gene is 4. This record comes from a study of early T cells in non-severe SARS-CoV-2 infection (TCRdb year 2021). In the study overall: Bulk RNA from unsorted whole blood was used for TCR sequencing, so alpha and beta chains could not be paired.

What the research found in general, with its limitations: Matching against VDJdb was skewed toward anti-spike CD8 responses, likely underestimated virus-specific expansions, and missed private and CD4 specificities.

A case-control design nested within a healthcare worker cohort in London, UK, was used, with weekly nasopharyngeal swab PCR tests and blood sampling performed. Between 23 and 31 March 2020, the week of the UK lockdown, healthcare workers were enrolled and then followed up weekly for as long as 16 weeks. The method was 5' RACE. Data came from a NextSeq 500. The TCR library protocol attached unique molecular identifiers to individual cDNA molecules to correct for sequencing error and PCR bias. Both TCR alpha and beta chains were sequenced, and tight co-correlation was observed between alpha and beta sequence abundances in each sample. The paper's data handling went like this. Decombinator V4 was used to annotate TCR sequences for V gene, J gene and CDR3. TCRs were defined as expanded if a significant change between any two time points was detected under a Poisson model with p below 0.0001. TCR abundances were normalised to the total number of TCRs sequenced per sample and expressed as counts per million. MAIT TCRs were defined by TRAV1-2 paired with TRAJ12, TRAJ20 or TRAJ33, and iNKT TCRs by TRAV10 paired with TRAJ18. VDJdb, accessed 1 November 2021, was searched for CMV, EBV and SARS-CoV-2 annotated TCRs, excluding TCRs annotated for multiple antigens. TCRdb handled the public reads itself, with Q25 trimming in fastp and clone calling in MiXCR, and kept productive beta chains. Each entry merges the rows of one CDR3 protein and shows their most common DNA and genes. It is TCRdb's table, rather than the study itself, that gives the V and J calls and clone size. The sample data list more than 20,000 distinct CDR3 sequences, and under 5.5% of these were observed just once. Jointly, the top ten make up roughly 15% of the sample.

This sequence uses TRBV7-6 and TRBJ1-1, with 7 middle bases fitting TRBD1. This receptor was identified in an adult who was a healthcare worker with PCR-confirmed SARS-CoV-2 infection or an uninfected control (not recorded which). Sequencing used whole blood. The sequence in DNA is TGTGCCAGCAGCTTATCAGGGGGGTCCACTGAAGCTTTCTTT. This translates into CASSLSGGSTEAFF.